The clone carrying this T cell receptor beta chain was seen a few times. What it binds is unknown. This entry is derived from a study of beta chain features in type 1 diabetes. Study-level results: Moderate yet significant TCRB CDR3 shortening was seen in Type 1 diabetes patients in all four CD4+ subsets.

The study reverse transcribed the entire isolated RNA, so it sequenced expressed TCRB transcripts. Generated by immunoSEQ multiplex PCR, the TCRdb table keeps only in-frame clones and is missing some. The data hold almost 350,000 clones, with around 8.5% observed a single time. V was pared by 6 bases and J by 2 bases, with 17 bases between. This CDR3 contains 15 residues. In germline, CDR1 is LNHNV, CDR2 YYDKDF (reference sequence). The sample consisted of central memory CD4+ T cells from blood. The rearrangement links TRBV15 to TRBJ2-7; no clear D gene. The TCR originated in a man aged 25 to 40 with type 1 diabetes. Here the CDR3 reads CATRKRQSKTYEQYF. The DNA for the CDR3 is TGTGCCACCAGAAAGAGACAATCCAAAACCTACGAGCAGTACTTC.